This T cell receptor (beta chain) comes out of a study of beta chain features in type 1 diabetes. Study-level findings and limits: In every one of the four CD4+ subsets, TCRB CDR3s were moderately but significantly shorter in Type 1 diabetes patients.

Germline values: CDR1 SEHNR, CDR2 FQNEAQ (reference sequence). CDR3 length equals 17 residues. The V and J ends lost 5 bases and 2 bases, in that order; junction bases with no gene match: 9. Investigators reverse transcribed all isolated RNA, so they sequenced expressed TCRB transcripts. Sequencing used immunoSEQ multiplex PCR; TCRdb keeps in-frame clones, though not all of them. The sample shows 400,000 to 450,000 clones, 11% to 15% of them seen only once. This clone was observed a few times. The antigen is not known. Every donor provided one heparinised blood draw, which averaged about 120 mL. The rearrangement links TRBV7-9 to TRBJ2-3; 11 bases map to TRBD2. Sequencing input: naive CD4+ T cells from blood. The sequence was collected from a man between 25 and 39 years old in good health. For the CDR3, the DNA is TGTGCCAGCAGCACGCGACTAGCGGGACCTGCCACAGATACGCAGTATTTT. This encodes CASSTRLAGPATDTQYF.